Listed below are T cell receptor beta chains from one sample, sequenced in a study of cytomegalovirus exposure and HLA in healthy donors. Assay used: immunoSEQ multiplex PCR; TCRdb lists only in-frame clones, some missing. The sample records approximately 130,000 clones, around 77% being singletons. The sequencing input was PBMCs. The origin of the receptors is a man between 50 and 59 years old in good health and CMV-seronegative. The CDR3 runs from the conserved cysteine through the conserved F or W. D genes are given only for firm matches. Clone size is stated in some rows and not others, as once, few, many or a class when expanded.

>TRBV7-3|TRBJ2-3|once|-
TGTGCCAGCAGCCCCTTATTACGGGGACTGGGAGATACGCAGTATTTT
CASSPLLRGLGDTQYF
>TRBV7-9|TRBJ2-1|-|TRBD1
TGTGCCAGTGACAGGGCTAGCAACGTGAGGGTTTGGAATGAGCAGTTCTTC
CASDRASNVRVWNEQFF
>TRBV7-2|TRBJ2-5|-|TRBD2
TGTGCCAGCAGCTTAGTCGAAGCTAGCGGGAGACGAGAGACCCAGTACTTC
CASSLVEASGRRETQYF
>TRBV27|TRBJ2-3|-|TRBD2
TGTGCCAGCAGTTTACGGGGACTAGCGGGACCTAGCACAGATACGCAGTATTTT
CASSLRGLAGPSTDTQYF
>TRBV28|TRBJ2-6|-|TRBD2
TGTGCCAGCAGTTTACCCGGACTAGCGGGAGGGGCTGGGGCCAACGTCCTGACTTTC
CASSLPGLAGGAGANVLTF
>TRBV5-1|TRBJ2-5|-|-
TGCGCCAGCACCCTGCAAGAGACCCAGTACTTC
CASTLQETQYF
>TRBV28|TRBJ2-7|-|TRBD1
TGTGCCAGCAGTTATCATCCCGGACAGGGCCACTACGAGCAGTACTTC
CASSYHPGQGHYEQYF
>TRBV19|TRBJ1-4|few|-
TGTGCCAGTAGTATAGCCCAGGGGCTACCCAATGAAAAACTGTTTTTT
CASSIAQGLPNEKLFF
>TRBV2|TRBJ2-2|few|-
TGTGCCAGCAGTCCCCCCTTCCACACCGGGGAGCTGTTTTTT
CASSPPFHTGELFF
>TRBV29-1|TRBJ2-7|-|-
TGCAGCGTTGAAATCACAGGGTCCAGGAGCGAGCAGTACTTC
CSVEITGSRSEQYF
>TRBV7-9|TRBJ2-7|-|-
TGTGCCAGCAGCTTAGTTCCGTCCTACGAGCAGTACTTC
CASSLVPSYEQYF
>TRBV5-6|TRBJ2-7|-|TRBD2
TGTGCCAGCAGCCCGGGGGGGAGCTCCTACGAGCAGTACTTC
CASSPGGSSYEQYF
>TRBV20-1|TRBJ2-7|-|-
TGCAGTGCTACCCAGTCTGTCGAGCAGTACTTC
CSATQSVEQYF